A selection of T cell receptor beta chains follows, all from one sample in a study of spatial heterogeneity in lung cancer. TCRdb reanalysed the 5' RACE reads using MiXCR and keeps one entry per CDR3 protein. The sample consists of 80,000 to 95,000 distinct CDR3 sequences, around 8.6% of them appearing once. The sequenced sample was PBMCs, obtained at surgery. Receptors were obtained from a male donor with early-stage non-small cell lung cancer. The CDR3 runs from the conserved cysteine through the conserved F or W. Fields, in order: CDR3 protein, CDR3 DNA, D gene, clone size, V gene, J gene. D genes are given only for firm matches. Expanded clones get a size class; other rows say once, few or many, or leave the size out.

CAWKLGGGSTDTQYF	TGTGCCTGGAAACTGGGAGGGGGTAGCACAGATACGCAGTATTTT	NA	NA	TRBV30	TRBJ2-3
CASSFESVGKAFF	TGTGCCAGCAGCTTTGAGAGCGTAGGGAAGGCTTTCTTT	NA	many	TRBV7-9	TRBJ1-1
CASNKGFSNEKLFF	TGTGCCAGCAATAAGGGCTTTTCAAATGAAAAACTGTTTTTT	NA	many	TRBV12-3/TRBV12-4	TRBJ1-4
CASSYSSGNYGYTF	TGTGCCAGCAGTTACTCTTCCGGCAACTATGGCTACACCTTC	NA	few	TRBV6-5	TRBJ1-2
CASRPQGAWPYEQYF	TGTGCCAGCAGACCACAGGGAGCTTGGCCCTACGAGCAGTACTTC	NA	many	TRBV6-5	TRBJ2-7
CASRPTGISYEQYF	TGTGCCAGCAGGCCTACAGGGATATCCTACGAGCAGTACTTC	NA	many	TRBV28	TRBJ2-7
CASSLRTGKTGDTQYF	TGTGCCAGCAGCTTGAGGACAGGGAAGACGGGAGATACGCAGTATTTT	TRBD1	few	TRBV9	TRBJ2-3
CSARGGGRQFF	TGCAGTGCTAGAGGGGGCGGGAGGCAGTTCTTC	TRBD2	NA	TRBV20-1	TRBJ2-1
CASSRTGGDEKLFF	TGTGCCAGCAGCCGCACGGGAGGGGATGAAAAACTGTTTTTT	NA	once	TRBV7-9	TRBJ1-4
CASSYSHRGEQYF	TGTGCCAGCAGTTACTCCCACAGGGGGGAGCAGTACTTC	TRBD1	many	TRBV6-5	TRBJ2-7
CSARTSGASTDTQYF	TGCAGTGCCCGGACTAGCGGGGCTAGCACAGATACGCAGTATTTT	TRBD2	few	TRBV20-1	TRBJ2-3
CASSRDREDQPQHF	TGTGCCAGCAGCCGCGACAGGGAAGATCAGCCCCAGCATTTT	TRBD1	many	TRBV3-1	TRBJ1-5
CASSLLTGGYGYTF	TGTGCCAGCAGCTTATTGACAGGGGGCTATGGCTACACCTTC	TRBD1	NA	TRBV7-9	TRBJ1-2
CASSPGGLAGEETQYF	TGTGCCAGCAGCCCCGGAGGACTAGCGGGAGAAGAGACCCAGTACTTC	TRBD2	many	TRBV4-2	TRBJ2-5
CASSFQGAANEKLFF	TGTGCCAGCAGTTTCCAGGGGGCGGCTAATGAAAAACTGTTTTTT	TRBD1	few	TRBV7-2	TRBJ1-4
CASSQSSGTYFTLPPYEQYF	TGCGCCAGCAGTCAATCGTCCGGGACATACTTTACCCTTCCCCCCTACGAGCAGTACTTC	NA	NA	TRBV23-1	TRBJ2-7
CASSWTGSYNEQFF	TGTGCCAGCAGCTGGACAGGAAGTTACAATGAGCAGTTCTTC	TRBD1	NA	TRBV7-2	TRBJ2-1
CASSYRIEQFF	TGTGCCAGCAGTTACAGGATTGAGCAGTTCTTC	NA	NA	TRBV6-2/TRBV6-3	TRBJ2-1
CASSAGGTETQYF	TGTGCCAGCAGCGCCGGGGGGACAGAGACCCAGTACTTC	TRBD2	many	TRBV11-3	TRBJ2-5
CASSGLAAGELFF	TGCGCCAGCAGCGGACTAGCGGCCGGGGAGCTGTTTTTT	TRBD2	few	TRBV5-1	TRBJ2-2
CASSPPAGGSGANVLTF	TGTGCCAGCAGCCCCCCCGCCGGGGGTTCTGGGGCCAACGTCCTGACTTTC	NA	NA	TRBV2	TRBJ2-6
CASWDRYNEQFF	TGTGCCAGCTGGGACAGGTACAATGAGCAGTTCTTC	TRBD1	many	TRBV2	TRBJ2-1
CASSPGQDNSPLHF	TGCGCCAGCAGCCCGGGACAGGATAATTCACCCCTCCACTTT	TRBD1	NA	TRBV5-1	TRBJ1-6
CASSLTDTPVPTQYF	TGTGCCAGCAGTCTTACCGACACCCCGGTGCCGACCCAGTACTTC	NA	few	TRBV28	TRBJ2-5
CSASRGDTQYF	TGCAGTGCTAGCCGCGGGGATACGCAGTATTTT	NA	NA	TRBV20-1	TRBJ2-3
CASSLEWPAELFF	TGTGCCAGCAGCTTAGAGTGGCCCGCGGAACTGTTTTTT	NA	many	TRBV7-9	TRBJ1-4
CASSQDSVETDTQYF	TGCGCCAGCAGCCAAGATTCGGTTGAAACAGATACGCAGTATTTT	NA	NA	TRBV4-3	TRBJ2-3